The TCR beta chain described here comes from a study of human T cells and chemical hapten exposure. Overall study: Patches with 0.01% DPC went on the upper back, and the tests were read at 6 days. Study conclusions and caveats: With patch test score, the counts of PT1 expanded TCRs showed a positive correlation.

The V end lost 7 bases, the J end lost 1 base, and 7 bases lay between the germline ends. CDR1 and CDR2 from the germline V gene are SQVTM and ANQGSEA. The CDR3 length is 11 residues. Regarding time point: pre-sensitization, week 0. Treatment here: therapeutic diphenylcyclopropenone sensitization with weekly scalp DPC. Prior to each patch test being applied, blood was drawn. TCRdb independently ran MiXCR on the RACE reads; one entry per CDR3 protein. The profile shows under 400,000 distinct CDR3 sequences, approximately 5% of them singletons. With respect to this clonotype: Its matching antigen is unknown.

The chain joins TRBV29-1 to TRBJ1-1, with D uncertain. The TCR was taken from a woman in her 50s with alopecia areata. Some clones in this sample may be carry-over from other donors' samples. The sequenced sample was whole blood, obtained in connection with sensitization to the hapten diphenylcyclopropenone (DPC). The CDR3, as DNA: TGCAGCGCCTCCGAGAACACTGAAGCTTTCTTT. Translating gives CSASENTEAFF.